Below, one TCR beta chain is given with its context. Its antigen is currently not known. There are no base qualities to consult, and no much larger clone falls within one base. This record comes from a study of blood T cell repertoires in COVID-19 (TCRdb year 2020). Turning to the overall study: The collaborator samples originated in the United States, Italy and Spain and spanned the acute and convalescent phases of COVID-19. Deeply sampled blood TCRbeta repertoires from subjects exposed to, actively infected with, or recovered from COVID-19 were included in the dataset. The samples were drawn from two sources: the first 160 participants of the ongoing ImmuneRACE study, and 1,000 to 1,500 subjects contributed by 6 global collaborators. A freely available public database, intended as a resource for researchers studying the immune response to SARS-CoV-2, is where the repertoires were released. The material from the prospective study consisted of cDNA or gDNA derived from T cells, B-cell-depleted T cells, or PBMCs. The sample metadata nearly always contained a de-identified subject ID, COVID-19 status, age in years and sex. Where HLA class I and class II types were available, the types were taken from metadata supplied by the sample provider, not from assay-based typing. The paper's findings and limits, for the study overall: How much clinical and demographic metadata was included differed by source and by participant, and the metadata was provided uncurated.

Whole blood was collected in K2EDTA tubes by collaborating institutions according to the institutions' own protocols. For TCRbeta analysis, collaborators shipped samples in one of three forms: frozen whole blood, isolated PBMCs, or DNA extracted from either of those sample types. The immunoSEQ Assay, a bias-controlled multiplex PCR, was used to amplify TCRbeta CDR3 regions from genomic DNA. The authors' analysis ran thus. The number of nucleated cells in each sample was estimated by amplification of reference gene primers within the assay. To quantify the absolute abundance of each unique TCRbeta CDR3 rearrangement, sequence reads were collapsed and filtered. Productive Simpson clonality was computed per sample as the square root of Simpson's diversity index over productive rearrangements. TCRdb re-hosts the immuneACCESS table, in-frame sequences only. Its copies lack some clones; in the studies checked, an unresolved V gene accounts for under half of them, and the cause for the rest is not known. V and J calls and clone size are those listed in that table; D and trimming were worked out from the DNA. Within this sample are about 140,000 clones, with about four fifths of them counted one time only. Around 10% of the sample comes from the top ten.

V lost 0 bases and J lost 5 bases; the stretch between them is 17 bases long. CDR1 and CDR2 were assigned from the germline V gene as SGHRS and YFSETQ. Measured from the cysteine to the phenylalanine, the CDR3 is 16 residues long. Just CDR3 DNA is preserved here, 48 bases in frame from base 1. The V and J segments used are TRBV5-1 and TRBJ2-5, with no confident D gene call. Sequencing was carried out using peripheral blood. The receptor's source is a woman aged 80 or over in a cohort sampled during active or convalescent COVID-19. For the CDR3, the sequence is CASSLASVTLSETQYF. The nucleotides read TGCGCCAGCAGCTTGGCCTCGGTTACCCTCTCCGAGACCCAGTACTTC.